This T cell receptor (beta chain) was captured by sequencing in a study of T cells after yellow fever vaccination. Study-wide points: The secondary response was weaker but peaked faster, day 5 versus 15. Clones from primary vaccination mostly reappeared after the booster (96% CD4, roughly 87% CD8).

In this sample, this clonotype turned up a few times. 5'RACE template switching produced TCR cDNA carrying a universal primer site and UMIs. TCRdb processed the 5' RACE reads anew with MiXCR; each CDR3 protein has one entry. The table has 35,000 to 55,000 distinct CDR3 sequences, 5% to 8% seen once; the top ten hold about 10%. The CDR3 is 12 amino acids. V was cut by 3 bases and J by 9 bases, with 11 bases left in between. The germline V gene has CDR1 MGHDK and CDR2 SYGVNS. The sample consisted of PBMCs, either bulk or a sorted T-cell subset (CD4+, CD8+, memory, or dextramer-sorted; not recorded which), taken 45 days after the yellow fever booster vaccination. The sequence was collected from a man in his thirties or forties who received the YFV17D yellow fever vaccine. The V and J genes are TRBV25-1 and TRBJ1-1; D is uncertain. This CDR3 reads CASSDYREKAFF. The CDR3 DNA reads TGTGCCAGCAGTGACTACCGGGAGAAAGCTTTCTTT.